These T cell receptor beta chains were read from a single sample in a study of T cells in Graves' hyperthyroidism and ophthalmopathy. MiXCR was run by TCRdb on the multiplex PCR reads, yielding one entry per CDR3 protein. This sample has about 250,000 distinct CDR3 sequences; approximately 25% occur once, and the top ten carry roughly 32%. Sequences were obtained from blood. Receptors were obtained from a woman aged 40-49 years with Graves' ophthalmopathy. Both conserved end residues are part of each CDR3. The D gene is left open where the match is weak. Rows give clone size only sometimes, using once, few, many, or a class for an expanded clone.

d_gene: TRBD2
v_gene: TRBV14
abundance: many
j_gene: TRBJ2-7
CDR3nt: TGTGCCAGCAGCCAAGACGCGGGAGGGTTAACTTACGAGCAGTACTTC
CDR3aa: CASSQDAGGLTYEQYF

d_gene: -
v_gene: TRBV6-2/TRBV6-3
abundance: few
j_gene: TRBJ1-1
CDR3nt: TGTGCCAGCAGTTACTCGGGGGGTGCCGGGTTTGGTGAAGCTTTCTTT
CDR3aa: CASSYSGGAGFGEAFF

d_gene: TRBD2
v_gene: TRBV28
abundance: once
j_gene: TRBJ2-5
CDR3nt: TGTGCCAGCAGTCCCGGGACTAGCGGGAGGGGGGAGACCCAGTACTTC
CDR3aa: CASSPGTSGRGETQYF

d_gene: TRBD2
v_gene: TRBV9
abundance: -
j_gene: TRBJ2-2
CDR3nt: TGTGCCAGCAGCGTAGCCCCGACTAGCGGGAGGAACACCGGGGAGCTGTTTTTT
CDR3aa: CASSVAPTSGRNTGELFF

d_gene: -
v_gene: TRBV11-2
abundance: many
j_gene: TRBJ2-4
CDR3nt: TGTGCCAGCAGCTTAGACGGGGACATTCAGTACTTC
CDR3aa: CASSLDGDIQYF

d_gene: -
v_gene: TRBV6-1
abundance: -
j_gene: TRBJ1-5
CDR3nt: TGTGCCAGCAGTGGTCCAGAACACTTAACTTATCAGCCCCAGCATTTT
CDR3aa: CASSGPEHLTYQPQHF

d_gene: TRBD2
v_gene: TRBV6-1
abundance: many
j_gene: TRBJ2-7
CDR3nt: TGTGCCAGCAGGGAAGGAACTAGCGGGAGGGCCAAGCAGTACTTC
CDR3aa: CASREGTSGRAKQYF

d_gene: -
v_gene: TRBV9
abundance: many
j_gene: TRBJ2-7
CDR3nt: TGTGCCAGCAGCGTAGGGCTCGACAAGTCCTACGAGCAGTACTTC
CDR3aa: CASSVGLDKSYEQYF

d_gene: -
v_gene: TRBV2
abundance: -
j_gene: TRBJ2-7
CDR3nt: TGTGCCAGCAGCGATTCCGCGCTCTACGAGCAGTACTTC
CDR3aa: CASSDSALYEQYF

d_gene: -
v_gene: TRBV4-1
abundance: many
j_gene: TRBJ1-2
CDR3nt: TGCGCCAGCAGCCAAGAGTCCAACTATGGCTACACCTTC
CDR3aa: CASSQESNYGYTF

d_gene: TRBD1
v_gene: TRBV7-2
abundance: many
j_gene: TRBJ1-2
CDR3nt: TGTGCCACGCAGACAGGGGGCGACTATGGCTACACCTTC
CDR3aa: CATQTGGDYGYTF

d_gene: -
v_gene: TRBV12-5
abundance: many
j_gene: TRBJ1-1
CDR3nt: TGTGCTAGTGGACCAAGGGAATCCGAAGCTTTCTTT
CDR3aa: CASGPRESEAFF

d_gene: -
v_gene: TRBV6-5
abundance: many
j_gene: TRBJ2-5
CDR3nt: TGTGCCAGCAGTTACTCGAGTAATGCAGGGGACCAAGAGACCCAGTACTTC
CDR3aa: CASSYSSNAGDQETQYF

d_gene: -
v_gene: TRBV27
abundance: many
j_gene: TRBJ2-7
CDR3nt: TGTGCCAGCAGTTGGGCCCACTCCTACGAGCAGTACTTC
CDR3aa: CASSWAHSYEQYF

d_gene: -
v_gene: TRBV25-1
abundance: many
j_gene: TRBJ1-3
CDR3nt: TGTGCCAGCAGCGCGGGGGCGAGAGGAAACACCATATATTTT
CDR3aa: CASSAGARGNTIYF

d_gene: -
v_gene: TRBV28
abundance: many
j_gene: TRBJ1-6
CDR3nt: TGTGCCAGCAGTTTTAGTGGGGGCCGCAATTCACCCCTCCACTTT
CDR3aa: CASSFSGGRNSPLHF

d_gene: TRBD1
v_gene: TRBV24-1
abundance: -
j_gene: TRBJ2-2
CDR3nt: TGTGCCACCAAACGGGGGACAGGGGAAGCCGGGGAGCTGTTTTTT
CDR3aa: CATKRGTGEAGELFF

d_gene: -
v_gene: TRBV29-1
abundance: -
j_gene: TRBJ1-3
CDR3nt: TGCAGCGTTGAAGTAACTGGAAACACCATATATTTT
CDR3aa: CSVEVTGNTIYF

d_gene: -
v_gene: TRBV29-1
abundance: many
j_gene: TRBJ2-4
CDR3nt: TGCAGCGTTGAACGCGGGGAAAACATTCAGTACTTC
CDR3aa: CSVERGENIQYF

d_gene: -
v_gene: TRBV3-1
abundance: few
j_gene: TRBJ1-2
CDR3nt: TGTGCCAGCAGCCAAGATCTGGACAACCGAAAAGGCTACACCTTC
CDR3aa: CASSQDLDNRKGYTF